This is a list of T cell receptor beta chains from one sample in a study of blood T cells in healthy people across ages. MiXCR, run by TCRdb on the 5' RACE reads, gives a single entry per CDR3 protein. The sample has 2 million or so distinct CDR3 sequences, 49% seen once. The specimen was blood. These receptors all stem from a woman aged 40 to 50 in good health. CDR3s include the opening cysteine and the closing phenylalanine or tryptophan. D genes are given only for firm matches. Expanded clones are given a class, and other clones once, few, many or no size at all.

V gene	clone size	J gene	CDR3 length	D gene	CDR3 DNA	CDR3 protein
TRBV7-2	-	TRBJ1-1	18	-	TGTGCCAGCAGCCTAAGGTCCGGGGGCGGGCCTTTGAACACTGAAGCTTTCTTT	CASSLRSGGGPLNTEAFF
TRBV4-3	-	TRBJ2-3	16	-	TGCGCCAGCAGCCTGGGACGGACGCCCGGACCAGATACGCAGTATTTT	CASSLGRTPGPDTQYF
TRBV11-2	once	TRBJ2-7	13	TRBD1	TGTGCCAGCAGGAATTCAGGGGGCACCGAGCAGTACTTC	CASRNSGGTEQYF
TRBV29-1	-	TRBJ2-2	14	TRBD1	TGCAGCGTTGGGGGACAGGGGGCAATCGGGGAGCTGTTTTTT	CSVGGQGAIGELFF
TRBV4-1	few	TRBJ2-4	15	-	TGCGCCAGCAGCCGGATCACAGGAACCAAAAACATTCAGTACTTC	CASSRITGTKNIQYF
TRBV20-1	-	TRBJ2-5	17	TRBD2	TGCAGTGCAACGACTAGCGGGGGGGCCCTTTTCGTGGAGACCCAGTACTTC	CSATTSGGALFVETQYF
TRBV7-2	-	TRBJ2-4	15	-	TGTGCCATATCGGAGGGGGCGAGGGCCGAAAACATTCAGTACTTC	CAISEGARAENIQYF
TRBV6-5	many	TRBJ2-7	13	-	TGTGCCAGCAGTTACGGACAGCCCTACGAGCAGTACTTC	CASSYGQPYEQYF
TRBV21-1	-	TRBJ2-7	15	-	TGTGCCAGGGACCATCAGGAAGATTTATCCTACGAGCAGTACTTC	CARDHQEDLSYEQYF
TRBV7-2	-	TRBJ2-1	15	TRBD2	TGTGCCAGCGGCTTTAGCGGGGGGGTTTACAATGAGCAGTTCTTC	CASGFSGGVYNEQFF
TRBV4-3	few	TRBJ2-3	14	-	TGCGCCAGCAGCCATGGCGTCCCCACAGATACGCAGTATTTT	CASSHGVPTDTQYF
TRBV2	once	TRBJ1-4	14	TRBD1	TGTGCCAGCGGAGCGGACAGGGGACGTGAAAAACTGTTTTTT	CASGADRGREKLFF
TRBV4-2	-	TRBJ1-1	14	-	TGTGCCAGCAGCCAAGGGGCAGACAACACTGAAGCTTTCTTT	CASSQGADNTEAFF
TRBV20-1	-	TRBJ2-3	15	-	TGCAGTGCACCCGGGTCGGGGGCCAGCACAGATACGCAGTATTTT	CSAPGSGASTDTQYF
TRBV11-3	-	TRBJ2-4	18	TRBD2	TGTGCCAGCAGCCGAGGCATACCTCCGGGACTAGCGGGCCATATTCAGTACTTC	CASSRGIPPGLAGHIQYF
TRBV7-9	few	TRBJ2-6	16	TRBD1	TGTGCCAGCAGCCGTATGACAGGGGCGGGGGCCAACGTCCTGACTTTC	CASSRMTGAGANVLTF
TRBV2	-	TRBJ1-4	17	TRBD1	TGTGCCAGCAGTTCCGTCCCGGGACAGGGCCGGGGGGAAAAACTGTTTTTT	CASSSVPGQGRGEKLFF
TRBV9	-	TRBJ1-2	15	-	TGTGCCAGCAGCCGAAGGGCCCCCTGGGGCTATGGCTACACCTTC	CASSRRAPWGYGYTF
TRBV15	few	TRBJ2-5	18	TRBD2	TGTGCCACCAGCAGAGATCGGATCGCTAGCGGGGCACAAGAGACCCAGTACTTC	CATSRDRIASGAQETQYF
TRBV9	-	TRBJ2-5	15	TRBD2	TGTGCCAGCAGCGAAACACGAGCGGGGGGAGAGACCCAGTACTTC	CASSETRAGGETQYF
TRBV6-2/TRBV6-3	-	TRBJ2-3	16	-	TGTGCCAGCAGTCGAGAACTAGTTTCGCCCACAGATACGCAGTATTTT	CASSRELVSPTDTQYF
TRBV6-2/TRBV6-3	many	TRBJ2-7	11	-	TGTGCCAGCAGTCGCCCCTACGAGCAGTACTTC	CASSRPYEQYF
TRBV6-2/TRBV6-3	many	TRBJ2-1	11	-	TGTGCCAGCAGCCAACCAAATGAGCAGTTCTTC	CASSQPNEQFF
TRBV7-2	few	TRBJ2-7	14	-	TGTGCCAGCAGCCCCGGAGGCACTAGTTTCGAGCAGTACTTC	CASSPGGTSFEQYF
TRBV27	-	TRBJ2-3	12	-	TGTGCCAGCACTGAGGGAACAGATACGCAGTATTTT	CASTEGTDTQYF
TRBV9	-	TRBJ2-1	14	-	TGTGCCAGCAGCCCCCAGGTGCGGACCCATGAGCAGTTCTTC	CASSPQVRTHEQFF
TRBV6-1	-	TRBJ2-7	15	-	TGTGCCAGCAGTGAAGCGGCAAGCTCCTACAATGAGCAGTACTTC	CASSEAASSYNEQYF
TRBV27	-	TRBJ2-1	17	-	TGTGCCAGCAGTTCCCCCTGGGGGGTACCACCCCACAATGAGCAGTTCTTC	CASSSPWGVPPHNEQFF
TRBV28	few	TRBJ2-5	15	-	TGTGCCAGCAGTTCCACCTTGGGGGGACGAGAGACCCAGTACTTC	CASSSTLGGRETQYF
TRBV7-2	few	TRBJ2-5	14	-	TGTGCCAGCAGCTTAGACCAGATACAAGAGACCCAGTACTTC	CASSLDQIQETQYF
TRBV12-3/TRBV12-4	few	TRBJ2-1	15	-	TGTGCCAGCAGTGTAAGACAGTCGTCCTACAATGAGCAGTTCTTC	CASSVRQSSYNEQFF
TRBV9	-	TRBJ2-1	13	-	TGTGCCAGCAGCTGGAGACGGGGGAATGAGCAGTTCTTC	CASSWRRGNEQFF
TRBV6-5	few	TRBJ1-5	13	-	TGTGCCAGCAGTTACTCCCACAATCAGCCCCAGCATTTT	CASSYSHNQPQHF
TRBV13	-	TRBJ2-7	14	-	TGTGCCAGCAGTGACGCCGCCTTGGCCTACGAGCAGTACTTC	CASSDAALAYEQYF
TRBV12-3/TRBV12-4	-	TRBJ2-7	15	TRBD2	TGTGCCAGCAGTTTTCGCGGCGGGGGGCGGGACGAGCAGTACTTC	CASSFRGGGRDEQYF
TRBV20-1	-	TRBJ2-5	14	TRBD2	TGCAGTGCTAGAGAGCCGGGGGGACAAGAGACCCAGTACTTC	CSAREPGGQETQYF
TRBV9	few	TRBJ1-5	14	TRBD1	TGTGCCAGCAGCGTAGGGACAGGGGCTCAGCCCCAGCATTTT	CASSVGTGAQPQHF